The T cell receptor (beta chain) described here comes from a study of blood T cell repertoires in COVID-19. Study at large: The United States, Italy and Spain were the sources of the acute and convalescent COVID-19 samples.

In the source study's methods: Amplification from reference gene primers served as the basis for estimated nucleated cell counts. The assay was immunoSEQ multiplex PCR, and TCRdb's table has in-frame clones only and misses some. V and J calls and clone size follow that table, whereas D and trimming were derived from the DNA. Of 120,000 to 150,000 clones listed, 87% are singletons. The germline CDR1 and CDR2 sequences are GTSNPN and SVGIG (reference sequence). Trimming pared 0 bases from V and 5 bases from J, leaving 3 bases between. This CDR3 is built from 11 residues. Sequencing was performed on peripheral blood. This chain connects TRBV30 to TRBJ2-3; no clear D. This receptor was obtained from a man aged 50-60 years who had recovered from COVID-19. In DNA form, the CDR3 reads TGTGCCTGGAGTGTACAAGATACGCAGTATTTT. Translated: CAWSVQDTQYF.